These 24 T cell receptor beta chains originate from one sample sequenced in a study of Ad26.COV2.S vaccination and SARS-CoV-2 variants. Profiling relied on immunoSEQ multiplex PCR, and the TCRdb table lists in-frame clones only, not all of them. The sample lists under 600,000 clones, roughly nine tenths occurring once. Regarding treatment: over 15 received Ad26.COV2.S at low or high dose, single or two shots; about 5 received placebo; per-sample allocation not given. Sampling was performed 63 days after the first vaccine or placebo injection. The sample was peripheral blood, taken in a trial of Ad26.COV2.S vaccine versus placebo. The receptors shown here come from a person between 18 and 60 years old who received the Ad26.COV2.S COVID-19 vaccine or a placebo.

The chain is built from TRBV6-2 or TRBV6-3 and TRBJ2-3, with 12 bases lining up with TRBD2. The CDR3 has 19 amino acids. CDR1 is MNHEY and CDR2 is SVGEGT in the germline V gene. V was pared by 2 bases and J by 4 bases, with 13 bases of the junction left unmatched. The CDR3 sequence: CASSYEFGKLAGGPDTQYF. CDR3 in DNA: TGTGCCAGCAGTTACGAGTTCGGGAAACTAGCGGGGGGCCCAGATACGCAGTATTTT.

The chain is built from TRBV11-2 and TRBJ2-4, with a tentative D call TRBD1 (5 bases). V lost 4 bases, J lost 4 bases, and 17 bases lay in between. Germline-derived CDR1 and CDR2 are SGHAT and FQNNGV. This CDR3 comprises 16 residues. In DNA, the CDR3 is TGTGCCAGCAGCTCCCTAAAGACAGTGTATAAAAACATTCAGTACTTC. Translation: CASSSLKTVYKNIQYF.

V usage is TRBV11-2 and J usage is TRBJ2-3; perhaps D is TRBD1 or TRBD2 (5 bases each). Germline CDR1 reads SGHAT; CDR2 reads FQNNGV. The CDR3 spans 15 residues. Trimming removed 10 bases at V and 6 bases at J, with 23 bases between. CDR3: CATSLGANRRDTQYF. CDR3 bases: TGTGCCACTAGCCTCGGGGCTAACAGAAGGGATACGCAGTATTTT.

The chain employs TRBV27 and TRBJ2-7, with unresolved D. V was cut by 3 bases and J by 0 bases, with 12 bases left in between. Germline V gene data show CDR1 as MNHEY and CDR2 as SMNVEV (reference sequence). The CDR3 length is 15 residues. The CDR3 nucleotides are TGTGCCAGCAGTTTTGGAGTTAGCAGCTCCTACGAGCAGTACTTC. Protein sequence: CASSFGVSSSYEQYF.

This clone was seen once. CDR3 DNA: TGTGCCATCAGTGAGTCGGGAGATCAGCCCCAGCATTTT. Protein: CAISESGDQPQHF. This chain links TRBV10-3 with TRBJ1-5; D ambiguous. Trimming stripped 0 bases from V and 5 bases from J, with 5 bases between. Germline lookup yields CDR1 ENHRY and CDR2 SYGVKD. The CDR3 is 13 residues long.

This sequence joins TRBV6-5 and TRBJ2-7; TRBD2 matches at 11 bases. CDR1 is MNHEY, CDR2 SVGAGI, per germline. The CDR3 is made up of 16 amino acids. The junction had 3 bases not matched to a gene; V was cut back by 2 bases and J by 0 bases. The CDR3 here is CASSYTTSGGSYEQYF. CDR3 bases: TGTGCCAGCAGTTACACCACTAGCGGGGGCTCCTACGAGCAGTACTTC.

The J gene is TRBJ2-2, the V gene TRBV7-9, with 12 nucleotides matching TRBD2. The CDR3 runs 19 residues. CDR1 is SEHNR, CDR2 FQNEAQ, per germline (reference sequence). V was pared by 5 bases and J by 0 bases, with 10 bases of the junction left unmatched. This CDR3 reads CASSQKTSGSFPNTGELFF. The CDR3 DNA sequence: TGTGCCAGCAGCCAAAAGACTAGCGGGAGCTTCCCGAACACCGGGGAGCTGTTTTTT.

V gene TRBV10-2 combines with J gene TRBJ1-4; D is perhaps TRBD1 (5 bases). Germline CDR1 reads WSHSY; CDR2 reads SAAADI. V was shortened by 6 bases and J by 1 base, with 15 bases between the two germline ends. This CDR3 region has 16 residues. CDR3 loop: CASSPTARGTNEKLFF. The CDR3, as DNA: TGCGCCAGCAGCCCGACAGCCCGGGGAACTAATGAAAAACTGTTTTTT.

This rearrangement joins TRBV28 to TRBJ1-6, with TRBD1 matching 10 bases. J lost 9 bases, V lost 5 bases, and 4 bases had no gene match. The CDR3 has 14 amino acids. Germline CDR1 reads MDHEN; CDR2 reads SYDVKM. The CDR3 region is CASSPGQGGSPLHF. The CDR3 coding sequence is TGTGCCAGCAGTCCCGGACAGGGGGGTTCACCCCTCCACTTT.

In the case of this clone: In the same sample, other DNA sequences code for this CDR3. This chain uses TRBV9 with TRBJ1-2; D remains unclear. V was pared by 0 bases and J by 2 bases, with 5 bases between. CDR1 is SGDLS, CDR2 YYNGEE, per germline. The length of the CDR3 is 13 residues. CDR3 in amino acids: CASSVDRNYGYTF. The CDR3 coding sequence is TGTGCCAGCAGCGTAGACAGAAACTATGGCTACACCTTC.

V gene TRBV18 combines with J gene TRBJ1-2; 8 bases map to TRBD1. The germline V gene encodes CDR1 KGHSH and CDR2 LQKENI. V shed 3 bases and J 10 bases; nucleotides not matched to a gene: 13. The CDR3 covers 15 residues. The CDR3 DNA follows: TGTGCCAGCTCACCGAGAGGGGGACAGGAAACAGCCTACACCTTC. Its protein is CASSPRGGQETAYTF.

This clone was detected only a few times. The chain is built from TRBV2 and TRBJ2-7, with 9 positions matching TRBD1. Germline V gene data show CDR1 as SNHLY and CDR2 as FYNNEI. This CDR3 contains 14 residues. With 3 bases clipped from V and 3 bases from J, the junction kept 3 bases outside the gene matches. The CDR3 reads CASSEDRGFYEQYF. CDR3 bases: TGTGCCAGCAGTGAGGACAGGGGATTCTACGAGCAGTACTTC.

The chain has TRBV19 and TRBJ2-4; D gene ambiguous. The CDR3 covers 13 residues. Germline V gives CDR1 LNHDA, CDR2 SQIVND (reference sequence). V lost 3 bases and J 8 bases, leaving 11 bases between the germline ends. In nucleotides, the CDR3 is TGTGCCAGTAGTATCAGGTCAGGTGACATTCAGTACTTC. Protein sequence: CASSIRSGDIQYF. The complete variable domain, with remaining parts taken from reference TRBV19 and TRBJ2-4, reads DGGITQSPKYLFRKEGQNVTLSCEQNLNHDAMYWYRQDPGQGLRLIYYSQIVNDFQKGDIAEGYSVSREKKESFPLTVTSAQKNPTAFYLCASSIRSGDIQYFGAGTRLSVL.

In DNA, the CDR3 is TGCGCCAGCAGCTTGAAAGGGCGACAAGCAAGCAATCAGCCCCAGCATTTT. Protein product: CASSLKGRQASNQPQHF. V and J are TRBV5-1 and TRBJ1-5; D is undetermined. Deletions cut 1 base from V and 1 base from J, with 15 bases between. Germline V gene sequence: CDR1 SGHRS, CDR2 YFSETQ. This CDR3 comprises 17 residues.

The rearrangement joins TRBV11-2 to TRBJ1-6; 7 bases map to TRBD1. The ends lost 4 bases at V and 4 bases at J; junction bases unmatched: 10. CDR1 and CDR2 from the germline V gene are SGHAT and FQNNGV. This CDR3 region has 17 residues. The CDR3 here is CASSWPLRTGYNSPLHF. The CDR3 DNA sequence: TGTGCCAGCAGCTGGCCCCTACGGACAGGTTATAATTCACCCCTCCACTTT.

This clone was seen only a few times. The chain has TRBV7-9 and TRBJ1-1; weak D call: TRBD1 (5 bases). Germline V CDR1 and CDR2: SEHNR, FQNEAQ (reference sequence). V was trimmed by 7 bases and J by 3 bases, leaving 18 bases between them. This CDR3 contains 15 residues. CDR3 region: CASTQTGHDDTEAFF. The CDR3 coding sequence is TGTGCCAGCACCCAGACGGGGCATGATGACACTGAAGCTTTCTTT. The variable domain in full, completed from reference TRBV7-9 and TRBJ1-1, reads DTGVSQNPRHKITKRGQNVTFRCDPISEHNRLYWYRQTLGQGPEFLTYFQNEAQLEKSRLLSDRFSAERPKGSFSTLEIQRTEQGDSAMYLCASTQTGHDDTEAFFGQGTRLTVV.

This rearrangement joins TRBV11-2 to TRBJ2-3; TRBD2 matches 8 bases. V was clipped by 2 bases and J by 6 bases; unmatched bases: 19. Germline V lookup: CDR1 SGHAT, CDR2 FQNNGV. The CDR3 consists of 19 residues. CDR3 nucleotides: TGTGCCAGCAGCTTACATTCGGGGGTTCCGGGAGGGCTAGGGGATACGCAGTATTTT. Protein product: CASSLHSGVPGGLGDTQYF.

The V call is TRBV2, the J call TRBJ2-3, with 11 bases that match TRBD2. Germline CDR1 is SNHLY and CDR2 is FYNNEI. V was pared by 6 bases and J by 5 bases, with 4 bases of the junction left unmatched. There are 14 residues in the CDR3. This CDR3 reads CASSGGLAGDTQYF. The CDR3 DNA is TGTGCCAGCAGCGGCGGACTAGCGGGAGATACGCAGTATTTT. The full variable domain, its missing parts supplied by reference TRBV2 and TRBJ2-3, is EPEVTQTPSHQVTQMGQEVILRCVPISNHLYFYWYRQILGQKVEFLVSFYNNEISEKSEIFDDQFSVERPDGSNFTLKIRSTKLEDSAMYFCASSGGLAGDTQYFGPGTRLTVL.

V gene TRBV5-4 combines with J gene TRBJ1-2; the match to TRBD1 covers 8 bases. The CDR3 sequence is 14 residues long. Germline V gene data show CDR1 as SGHNT and CDR2 as YYREEE (reference sequence). With V trimmed by 5 bases and J by 6 bases, 9 bases remained unmatched. Written as DNA, the CDR3 is TGTGCCAGCAGGCTGGGACAGGAGATTAATGGCTACACCTTC. It is translated as CASRLGQEINGYTF.

V is TRBV28 and J is TRBJ1-6; D remains unclear. CDR1 MDHEN and CDR2 SYDVKM come from the germline V gene. The length of the CDR3 is 14 residues. V dropped 5 bases and J dropped 1 base, with 6 bases sitting between them. As DNA, the CDR3 is TGTGCCAGCAGTACCCAGTCCTATAATTCACCCCTCCACTTT. This codes for CASSTQSYNSPLHF.

This clone was counted between two and nine times. CDR3 loop: CASSMRRGAGNQPQHF. The CDR3 DNA is TGTGCCAGCAGCATGCGTCGGGGCGCAGGCAATCAGCCCCAGCATTTT. This chain joins TRBV6-2 or TRBV6-3 and TRBJ1-5, with TRBD1 as a possible D gene (5 bases). V was clipped by 6 bases and J by 2 bases, with 17 bases between them. The germline V gene has CDR1 MNHEY and CDR2 SVGEGT. The CDR3 is 16 residues long.

The chain uses TRBV9 and TRBJ1-2; 9 bases match TRBD1. V trimming: 0 bases; J trimming: 6 bases; junction bases outside the gene matches: 6. CDR1 is SGDLS and CDR2 is YYNGEE in the germline V gene. CDR3 length: 15 residues. For the CDR3, the DNA is TGTGCCAGCAGCGTAGCTCCACAGGGGGCGGATGGCTACACCTTC. This sequence encodes CASSVAPQGADGYTF.

V gene TRBV7-9 combines with J gene TRBJ2-5; the D gene could be TRBD1 or TRBD2 (7 bases each). Germline V gene sequence: CDR1 SEHNR, CDR2 FQNEAQ (reference sequence). V gave up 5 bases and J gave up 5 bases, with 21 bases separating them. This CDR3 is 16 amino acids long. This CDR3 reads CASSPRGRAGQETQYF. The CDR3 nucleotides read TGTGCCAGCAGCCCTCGGGGGAGGGCGGGACAGGAGACCCAGTACTTC.

The chain has TRBV24-1 and TRBJ1-1, with D unresolved. Germline V gene sequence: CDR1 KGHDR, CDR2 SFDVKD. The CDR3 consists of 17 residues. V lost 0 bases to trimming and J lost 5 bases, with 18 bases between them. DNA of the CDR3: TGTGCCACCAGTGATTTGAATGTCAGCGGCCCGGGGACTGAAGCTTTCTTT. Protein product: CATSDLNVSGPGTEAFF.